The rows below give T cell receptor beta chains drawn from one sample of a study of response to subunit inactivated influenza vaccine. TCRdb independently ran MiXCR on the RT-PCR reads; one entry per CDR3 protein. Among about 540,000 distinct CDR3 sequences listed, around 21% were seen once. In addition, the sample was reused for a study of T cells expressing NK-cell markers.

Source: CD4+ T cells sorted from PBMCs, taken about 12 days after vaccination. The receptors were gathered from a man between 50 and 59 years old who received an inactivated influenza vaccine. Each CDR3 is given with its conserved first and last residue. D genes are given only for firm matches. For some rows the clone size is stated as once, few or many, or as a class when expanded; others skip it.

d_call,v_call,j_call,clone_size,cdr3_aa,cdr3_nt
TRBD2,TRBV7-9,TRBJ2-3,few,CASSLLPAGYADTQYF,TGTGCCAGCAGCCTACTCCCAGCGGGATATGCAGATACGCAGTATTTT
TRBD1,TRBV20-1,TRBJ1-2,.,CSARDSTGGNYGYTF,TGCAGTGCTAGAGATTCGACAGGGGGAAACTATGGCTACACCTTC
.,TRBV10-3,TRBJ2-2,.,CATWKGQNTGELFF,TGTGCCACCTGGAAGGGACAAAACACCGGGGAGCTGTTTTTT
.,TRBV5-4,TRBJ1-1,.,CASSSALDRLTEAFF,TGTGCCAGCAGCTCGGCCCTGGACAGACTCACTGAAGCTTTCTTT
TRBD1,TRBV24-1,TRBJ2-3,.,CATSVGQGADTQYF,TGTGCCACCAGTGTCGGACAGGGGGCAGATACGCAGTATTTT
TRBD1,TRBV11-2,TRBJ2-2,few,CASSQPRTGWSGELFF,TGTGCCAGCAGCCAACCGAGGACAGGATGGTCCGGGGAGCTGTTTTTT
TRBD1,TRBV10-3,TRBJ1-4,.,CAIGQGPSEKLFF,TGTGCCATAGGACAGGGCCCAAGCGAAAAACTGTTTTTT
.,TRBV6-2/TRBV6-3,TRBJ2-7,.,CASSAQGLGEQYF,TGTGCCAGCAGTGCTCAGGGCTTGGGCGAGCAGTACTTC
TRBD2,TRBV12-3/TRBV12-4,TRBJ2-2,.,CASIPSGGVTGELFF,TGTGCCAGCATTCCTAGCGGGGGGGTCACCGGGGAGCTGTTTTTT
.,TRBV20-1,TRBJ2-1,.,CSARDRAGLANEQFF,TGCAGTGCTAGAGACCGAGCGGGCCTTGCCAATGAGCAGTTCTTC
.,TRBV18,TRBJ1-1,few,CASSLHMNTEAFF,TGTGCCAGCTCACTACACATGAACACTGAAGCTTTCTTT
TRBD1,TRBV19,TRBJ1-2,.,CASRDRRYGYTF,TGTGCCAGTCGGGACAGGCGCTATGGCTACACCTTC
.,TRBV6-6,TRBJ2-2,many,CASSSSDRGGTGELFF,TGTGCCAGCAGTTCCTCGGACCGTGGTGGCACCGGGGAGCTGTTTTTT
.,TRBV24-1,TRBJ2-1,.,CATEHRYYNEQFF,TGTGCCACCGAGCACAGGTACTACAATGAGCAGTTCTTC
.,TRBV29-1,TRBJ1-3,.,CSGGGGSGNTIYF,TGCAGCGGGGGTGGGGGCTCTGGAAACACCATATATTTT
.,TRBV15,TRBJ2-1,few,CATSRPGNEQFF,TGTGCCACCAGCAGACCCGGGAATGAGCAGTTCTTC
TRBD2,TRBV28,TRBJ2-2,.,CASVFSGGTGELFF,TGTGCCAGCGTCTTTTCGGGAGGCACCGGGGAGCTGTTTTTT
TRBD1,TRBV19,TRBJ1-5,.,CASSYRGSNQPQHF,TGTGCCAGTAGTTACAGGGGTAGCAATCAGCCCCAGCATTTT
.,TRBV7-8,TRBJ2-7,.,CASSPPVDYEQYF,TGTGCCAGCAGCCCCCCGGTTGACTACGAGCAGTACTTC
TRBD1,TRBV6-1,TRBJ1-6,.,CASRTTGDNSPLHF,TGTGCCAGCAGAACGACAGGGGATAATTCACCCCTCCACTTT
TRBD1,TRBV7-2,TRBJ2-3,.,CASSFWDRGPDTQYF,TGTGCCAGCAGCTTCTGGGACAGGGGGCCAGATACGCAGTATTTT
TRBD2,TRBV3-1,TRBJ2-1,few,CASSQGSGSNEQFF,TGTGCCAGCAGCCAAGGTAGCGGGAGCAATGAGCAGTTCTTC
.,TRBV2,TRBJ2-2,.,CASSEAGQHTGELFF,TGTGCCAGCAGTGAAGCAGGGCAGCACACCGGGGAGCTGTTTTTT
TRBD2,TRBV2,TRBJ2-5,few,CASMERGVWQETQYF,TGTGCCAGCATGGAGCGGGGGGTCTGGCAAGAGACCCAGTACTTC
TRBD2,TRBV20-1,TRBJ2-2,.,CSARDLGENSGSIGELFF,TGCAGTGCTAGAGATCTCGGGGAAAATAGCGGGAGTATCGGGGAGCTGTTTTTT
.,TRBV7-9,TRBJ1-1,.,CATPVSNTEAFF,TGTGCTACTCCGGTCTCGAACACTGAAGCTTTCTTT
.,TRBV11-2,TRBJ1-2,few,CASSLQGQYGYTF,TGTGCCAGCAGCTTGCAAGGACAGTATGGCTACACCTTC
TRBD1,TRBV7-2,TRBJ1-5,.,CASSLGDRLNQPQHF,TGTGCCAGCAGCTTAGGGGACAGGCTCAATCAGCCCCAGCATTTT
.,TRBV28,TRBJ2-5,.,CASSSVPRETQYF,TGTGCCAGCAGTTCCGTTCCACGGGAGACCCAGTACTTC
TRBD2,TRBV10-2,TRBJ2-5,few,CATRLAGSETQYF,TGCGCCACCCGGCTAGCGGGGAGTGAGACCCAGTACTTC
.,TRBV7-9,TRBJ2-5,.,CASSFLTRSAETQYF,TGTGCCAGCAGCTTCCTGACTAGGAGCGCAGAGACCCAGTACTTC
.,TRBV25-1,TRBJ2-1,.,CASAGTGRNEQFF,TGTGCCAGCGCCGGGACCGGAAGGAATGAGCAGTTCTTC
.,TRBV20-1,TRBJ1-2,.,CSASADDNYGYTF,TGCAGTGCCTCAGCTGATGATAACTATGGCTACACCTTC
.,TRBV7-9,TRBJ2-7,.,CASSLRGRDEQYF,TGTGCCAGCAGCTTGAGGGGTCGGGACGAGCAGTACTTC
TRBD2,TRBV7-2,TRBJ2-1,.,CASSTVAGEYNEQFF,TGTGCCAGCAGCACCGTAGCGGGGGAGTACAATGAGCAGTTCTTC
.,TRBV12-3/TRBV12-4,TRBJ2-4,.,CASSSEAGLSTIQYF,TGTGCCAGCAGTTCAGAGGCAGGGTTGAGTACCATTCAGTACTTC
.,TRBV12-3/TRBV12-4,TRBJ1-4,many,CASSHGTVSKLFF,TGTGCCAGCAGTCACGGGACTGTGTCAAAACTGTTTTTT
TRBD1,TRBV6-2/TRBV6-3,TRBJ2-6,.,CASRTRGSGTGGSGANVLTF,TGTGCCAGCCGCACCAGGGGATCCGGGACAGGGGGCTCTGGGGCCAACGTCCTGACTTTC
.,TRBV5-1,TRBJ1-5,.,CASSLEPHNNQPQHF,TGCGCCAGCAGCTTGGAACCCCACAACAATCAGCCCCAGCATTTT